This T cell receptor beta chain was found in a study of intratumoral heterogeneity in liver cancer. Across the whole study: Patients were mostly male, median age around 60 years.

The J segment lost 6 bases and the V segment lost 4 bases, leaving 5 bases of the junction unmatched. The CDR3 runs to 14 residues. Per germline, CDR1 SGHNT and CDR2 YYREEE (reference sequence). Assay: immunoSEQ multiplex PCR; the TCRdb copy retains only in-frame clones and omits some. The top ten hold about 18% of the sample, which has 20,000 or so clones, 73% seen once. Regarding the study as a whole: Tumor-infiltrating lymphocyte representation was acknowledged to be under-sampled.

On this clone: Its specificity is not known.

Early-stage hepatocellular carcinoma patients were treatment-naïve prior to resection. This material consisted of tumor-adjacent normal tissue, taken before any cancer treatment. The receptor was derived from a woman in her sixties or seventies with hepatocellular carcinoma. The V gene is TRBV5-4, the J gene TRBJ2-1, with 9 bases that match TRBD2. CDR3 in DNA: TGTGCCAGCAGCCGTCTGCGGGAGGGCAATGAGCAGTTCTTC. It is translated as CASSRLREGNEQFF.